The TCR beta chain under discussion was sequenced for a study of response to subunit inactivated influenza vaccine. MiXCR was run by TCRdb on the RT-PCR reads, yielding one entry per CDR3 protein. The repertoire holds about 650,000 distinct CDR3 sequences, with 14% as singletons. Trimming cost V 4 bases and J 9 bases, with 5 bases left between them. This CDR3 is 10 amino acids long. This clonotype appeared a few times. The chain joins TRBV12-3 or TRBV12-4 to TRBJ2-3; no firm D call. Here the sequenced sample was PBMCs from blood, taken 14 to 15 days before vaccination. The TCR comes from a man aged 45-65 years who received an inactivated influenza vaccine. For the CDR3, the DNA is TGTGCCAGCAGTTCTTTCACGCAGTATTTT. This sequence encodes CASSSFTQYF.